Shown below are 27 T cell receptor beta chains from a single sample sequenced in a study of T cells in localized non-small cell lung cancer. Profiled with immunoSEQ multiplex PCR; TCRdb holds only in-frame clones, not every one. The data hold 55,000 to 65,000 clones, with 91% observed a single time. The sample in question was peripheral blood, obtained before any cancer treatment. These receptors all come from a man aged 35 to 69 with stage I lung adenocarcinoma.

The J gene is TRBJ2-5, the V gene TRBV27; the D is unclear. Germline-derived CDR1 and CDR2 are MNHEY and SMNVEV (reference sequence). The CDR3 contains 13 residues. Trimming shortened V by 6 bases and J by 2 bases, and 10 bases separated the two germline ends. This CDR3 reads CASRPGSQETQYF. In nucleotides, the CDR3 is TGTGCCAGCAGGCCGGGCAGTCAAGAGACCCAGTACTTC.

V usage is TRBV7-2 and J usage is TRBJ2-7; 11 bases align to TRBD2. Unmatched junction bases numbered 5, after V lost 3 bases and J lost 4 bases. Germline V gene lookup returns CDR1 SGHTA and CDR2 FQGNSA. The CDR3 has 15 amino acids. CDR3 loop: CASSFTSGSRYEQYF. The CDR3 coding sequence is TGTGCCAGCAGCTTTACTAGCGGGAGTCGGTACGAGCAGTACTTC.

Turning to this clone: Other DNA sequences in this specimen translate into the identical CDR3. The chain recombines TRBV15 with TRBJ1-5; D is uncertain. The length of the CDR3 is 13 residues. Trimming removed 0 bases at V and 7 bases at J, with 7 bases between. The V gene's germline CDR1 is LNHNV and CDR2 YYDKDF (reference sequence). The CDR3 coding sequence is TGTGCCACCAGCAGAGAGGAAGTCCAGCCCCAGCATTTT. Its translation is CATSREEVQPQHF.

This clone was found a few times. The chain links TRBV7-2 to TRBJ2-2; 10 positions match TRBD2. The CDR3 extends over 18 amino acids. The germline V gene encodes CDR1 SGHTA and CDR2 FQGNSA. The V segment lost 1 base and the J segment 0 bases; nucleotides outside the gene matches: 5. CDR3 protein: CASSLVPGLAANTGELFF. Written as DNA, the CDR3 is TGTGCCAGCAGCTTAGTTCCTGGACTAGCGGCGAACACCGGGGAGCTGTTTTTT.

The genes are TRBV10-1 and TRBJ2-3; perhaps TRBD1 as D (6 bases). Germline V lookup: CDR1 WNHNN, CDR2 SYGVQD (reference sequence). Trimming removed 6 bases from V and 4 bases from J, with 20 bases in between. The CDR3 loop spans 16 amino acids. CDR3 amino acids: CASSLGHPPNPDTQYF. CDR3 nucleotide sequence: TGCGCCAGCAGCCTGGGACATCCACCCAACCCAGATACGCAGTATTTT.

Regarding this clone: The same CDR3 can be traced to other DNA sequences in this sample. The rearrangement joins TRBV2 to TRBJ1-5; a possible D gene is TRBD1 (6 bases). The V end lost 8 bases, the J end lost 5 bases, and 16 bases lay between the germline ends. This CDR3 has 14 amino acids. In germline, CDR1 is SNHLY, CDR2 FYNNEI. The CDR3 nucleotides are TGTGCCAGCCTCCCGGACAGCACGTATCAGCCCCAGCATTTT. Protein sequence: CASLPDSTYQPQHF.

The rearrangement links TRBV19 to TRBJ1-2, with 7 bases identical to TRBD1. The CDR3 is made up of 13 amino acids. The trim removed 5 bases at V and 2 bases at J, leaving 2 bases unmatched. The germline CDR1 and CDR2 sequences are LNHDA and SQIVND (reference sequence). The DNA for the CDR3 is TGTGCCAGTAGTCCGGACAGGAACTATGGCTACACCTTC. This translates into CASSPDRNYGYTF.

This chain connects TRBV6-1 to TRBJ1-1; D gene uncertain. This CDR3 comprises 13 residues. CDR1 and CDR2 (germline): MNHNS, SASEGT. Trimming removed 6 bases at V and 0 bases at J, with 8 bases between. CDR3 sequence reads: CASSVNMNTEAFF. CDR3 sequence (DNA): TGTGCCAGCAGCGTCAACATGAACACTGAAGCTTTCTTT.

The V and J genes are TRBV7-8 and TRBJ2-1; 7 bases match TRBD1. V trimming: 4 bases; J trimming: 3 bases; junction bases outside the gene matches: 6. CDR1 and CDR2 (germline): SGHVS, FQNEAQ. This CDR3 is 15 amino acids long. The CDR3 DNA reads TGTGCCAGCAGCTCCCACCGGACAGGCTACAATGAGCAGTTCTTC. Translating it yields CASSSHRTGYNEQFF.

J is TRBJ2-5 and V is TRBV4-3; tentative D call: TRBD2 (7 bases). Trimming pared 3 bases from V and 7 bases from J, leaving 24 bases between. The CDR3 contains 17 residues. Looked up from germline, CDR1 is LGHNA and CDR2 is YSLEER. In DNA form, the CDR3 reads TGCGCCAGCAGCCAGGAATCCCGCGGGGGCGGGGTTGCGACCCAGTACTTC. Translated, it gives CASSQESRGGGVATQYF.

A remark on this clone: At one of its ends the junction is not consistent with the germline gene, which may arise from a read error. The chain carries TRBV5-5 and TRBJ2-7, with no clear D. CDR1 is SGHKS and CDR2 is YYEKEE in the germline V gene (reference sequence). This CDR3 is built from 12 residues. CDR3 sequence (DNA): TGTGCCAGCAGCTTGGAATCCTTCGAGCAGTACTTC. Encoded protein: CASSLESFEQYF.

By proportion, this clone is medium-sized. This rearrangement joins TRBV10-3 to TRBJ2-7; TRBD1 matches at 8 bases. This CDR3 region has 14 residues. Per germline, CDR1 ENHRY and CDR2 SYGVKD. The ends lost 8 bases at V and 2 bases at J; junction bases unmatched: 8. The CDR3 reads CAIGWTGITYEQYF. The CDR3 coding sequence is TGTGCCATCGGTTGGACAGGGATAACCTACGAGCAGTACTTC.

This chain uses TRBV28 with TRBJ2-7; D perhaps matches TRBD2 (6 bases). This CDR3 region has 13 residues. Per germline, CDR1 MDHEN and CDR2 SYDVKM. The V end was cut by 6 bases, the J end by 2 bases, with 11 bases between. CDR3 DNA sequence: TGTGCCAGCAGCCCGGGGGTAGCCTACGAGCAGTACTTC. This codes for CASSPGVAYEQYF.

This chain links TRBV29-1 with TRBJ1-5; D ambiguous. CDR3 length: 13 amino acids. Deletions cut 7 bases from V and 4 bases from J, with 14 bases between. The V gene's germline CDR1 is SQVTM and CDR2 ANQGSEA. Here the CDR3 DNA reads TGCAGCGGAAGCAGGAAAGGAAATCAGCCCCAGCATTTT. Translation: CSGSRKGNQPQHF.

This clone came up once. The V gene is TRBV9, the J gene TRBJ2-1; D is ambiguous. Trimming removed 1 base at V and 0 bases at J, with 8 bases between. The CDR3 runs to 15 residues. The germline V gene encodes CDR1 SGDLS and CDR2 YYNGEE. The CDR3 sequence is CASSVSGTSYNEQFF. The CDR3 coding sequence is TGTGCCAGCAGCGTAAGTGGAACCTCCTACAATGAGCAGTTCTTC.

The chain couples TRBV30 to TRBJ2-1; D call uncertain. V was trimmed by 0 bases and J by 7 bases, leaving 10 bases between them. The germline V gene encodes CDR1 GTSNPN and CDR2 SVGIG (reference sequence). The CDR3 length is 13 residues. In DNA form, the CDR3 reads TGTGCCTGGAGTGTTTCCGGTGGGAATGAGCAGTTCTTC. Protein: CAWSVSGGNEQFF.

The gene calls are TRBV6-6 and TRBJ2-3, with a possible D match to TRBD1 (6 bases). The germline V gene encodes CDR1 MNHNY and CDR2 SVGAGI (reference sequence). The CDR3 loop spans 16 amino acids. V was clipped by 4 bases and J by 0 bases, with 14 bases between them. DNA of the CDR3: TGTGCCAGCAGTTCCCAGGACAGTCGTAGCACAGATACGCAGTATTTT. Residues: CASSSQDSRSTDTQYF.

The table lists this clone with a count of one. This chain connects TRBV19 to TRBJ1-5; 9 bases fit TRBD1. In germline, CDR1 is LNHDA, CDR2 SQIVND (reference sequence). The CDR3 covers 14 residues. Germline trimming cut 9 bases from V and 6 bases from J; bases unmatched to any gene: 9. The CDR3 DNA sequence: TGTGCCAGCCAGTCGGGGACAGGGTTTCAGCCCCAGCATTTT. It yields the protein CASQSGTGFQPQHF.

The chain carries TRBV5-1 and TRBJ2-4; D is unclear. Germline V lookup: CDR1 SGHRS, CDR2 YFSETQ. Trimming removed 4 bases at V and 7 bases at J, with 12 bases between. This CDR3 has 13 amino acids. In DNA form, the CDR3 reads TGCGCCAGCAGCCGCGAGAACGGGAACATTCAGTACTTC. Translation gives CASSRENGNIQYF.

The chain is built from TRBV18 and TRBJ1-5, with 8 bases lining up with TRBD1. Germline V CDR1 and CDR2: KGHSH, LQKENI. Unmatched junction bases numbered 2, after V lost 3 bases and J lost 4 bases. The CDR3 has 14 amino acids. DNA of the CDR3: TGTGCCAGCTCACCTAACAGGGGGAATCAGCCCCAGCATTTT. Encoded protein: CASSPNRGNQPQHF.

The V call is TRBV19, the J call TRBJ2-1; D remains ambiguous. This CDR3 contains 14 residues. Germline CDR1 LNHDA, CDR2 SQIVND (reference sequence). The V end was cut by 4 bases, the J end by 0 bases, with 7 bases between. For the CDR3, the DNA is TGTGCCAGTAGTACGGGCACCTCCTACAATGAGCAGTTCTTC. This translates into CASSTGTSYNEQFF.

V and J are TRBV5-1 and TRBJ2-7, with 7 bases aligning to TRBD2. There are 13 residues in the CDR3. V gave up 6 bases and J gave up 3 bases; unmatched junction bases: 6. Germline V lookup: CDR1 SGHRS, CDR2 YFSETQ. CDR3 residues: CASTRGGGYEQYF. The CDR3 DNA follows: TGCGCCAGCACCCGAGGCGGGGGCTACGAGCAGTACTTC.

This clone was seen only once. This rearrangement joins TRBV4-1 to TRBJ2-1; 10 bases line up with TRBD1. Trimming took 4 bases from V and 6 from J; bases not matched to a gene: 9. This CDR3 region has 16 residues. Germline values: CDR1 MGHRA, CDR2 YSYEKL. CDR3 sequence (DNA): TGCGCCAGCAGCCGACAGGGGACAGGGGTTCCCAATGAGCAGTTCTTC. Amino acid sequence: CASSRQGTGVPNEQFF.

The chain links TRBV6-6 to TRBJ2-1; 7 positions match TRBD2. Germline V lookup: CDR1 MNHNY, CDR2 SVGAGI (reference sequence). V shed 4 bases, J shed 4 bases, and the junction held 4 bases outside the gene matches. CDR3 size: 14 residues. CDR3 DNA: TGTGCCAGCAGTTTTCCGGGACTATACAATGAGCAGTTCTTC. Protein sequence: CASSFPGLYNEQFF.

Written as DNA, the CDR3 is TGTGCCAGCGGTCGGACAGGACTCCTATCAAACACTGAAGCTTTCTTT. Protein sequence: CASGRTGLLSNTEAFF. The chain has TRBV27 and TRBJ1-1; TRBD1 matches at 7 bases. V shed 8 bases, J shed 2 bases, and the junction held 14 bases outside the gene matches. Looked up from germline, CDR1 is MNHEY and CDR2 is SMNVEV (reference sequence). This CDR3 spans 16 amino acids.

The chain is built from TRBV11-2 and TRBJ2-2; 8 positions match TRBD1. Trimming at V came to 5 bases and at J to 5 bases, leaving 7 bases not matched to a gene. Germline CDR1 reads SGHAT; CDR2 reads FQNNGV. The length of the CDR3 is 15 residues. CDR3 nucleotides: TGTGCCAGCAGCAAAAACAGGGGGGCGACCGGGGAGCTGTTTTTT. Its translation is CASSKNRGATGELFF.

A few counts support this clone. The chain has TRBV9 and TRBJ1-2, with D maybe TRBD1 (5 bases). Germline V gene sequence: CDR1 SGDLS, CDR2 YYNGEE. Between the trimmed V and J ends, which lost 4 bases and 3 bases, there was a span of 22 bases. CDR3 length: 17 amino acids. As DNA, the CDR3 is TGTGCCAGCAGCCCCTCAGGGCATCCAACTCGGGACTATGGCTACACCTTC. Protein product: CASSPSGHPTRDYGYTF.